This TCR beta chain was recorded in a study of CD8 T cells in ankylosing spondylitis. In its sample, this clonotype was seen many times. As yet, its antigen is unknown. CDR3 length: 16 residues. The germline V gene encodes CDR1 LGHNA and CDR2 YSLEER. V shed 0 bases and J shed 3 bases, with 12 bases lying between them. TCRdb recomputed calls from the 5' RACE reads with MiXCR, one row per CDR3 protein. The table has 200,000 to 250,000 distinct CDR3 sequences, about 6.7% seen once. Whole-study findings and limits: Ankylosing spondylitis blood appeared to be characterized by a TCR beta motif of several highly homologous variants.

The specimen was blood, either unsorted or a sorted T cell fraction (not recorded which). The TCR sequence derives from a male donor with ankylosing spondylitis. The V gene is TRBV4-3, the J gene TRBJ2-1; D not resolved. CDR3 region: CASSQDTPSLYNEQFF. In nucleotides, the CDR3 is TGCGCCAGCAGCCAAGATACCCCTAGTCTCTACAATGAGCAGTTCTTC.